The source of this T cell receptor (beta chain) is a study of identical twins. Broader study findings: Partial confounding of zero-insertion analyses by invariant MAIT and iNKT cells was possible.

The CDR3 loop spans 14 amino acids. Germline V lookup: CDR1 ENHRY, CDR2 SYGVKD. V was shortened by 3 bases and J by 0 bases, with 9 bases between the two germline ends. Of note for this clonotype: Its cognate antigen is unknown.

In TCRdb, the 5' RACE reads were re-called with MiXCR into one record per CDR3 protein. This sample carries 500,000 to 550,000 distinct CDR3 sequences, more than 20% of them seen once, and the ten largest clones take 0.4% to 0.6%. These data were likewise used in another study, on yellow fever vaccine responses in identical twins.

The receptor comes from a woman under 30 in good health. The V call is TRBV10-3, the J call TRBJ2-7, with D possibly being TRBD2 (6 bases). The sequencing input was CD4+ T cells sorted from blood. In DNA form, the CDR3 reads TGTGCCATCAGTGACGGGCGGGACTCCTACGAGCAGTACTTC. Translation gives CAISDGRDSYEQYF.